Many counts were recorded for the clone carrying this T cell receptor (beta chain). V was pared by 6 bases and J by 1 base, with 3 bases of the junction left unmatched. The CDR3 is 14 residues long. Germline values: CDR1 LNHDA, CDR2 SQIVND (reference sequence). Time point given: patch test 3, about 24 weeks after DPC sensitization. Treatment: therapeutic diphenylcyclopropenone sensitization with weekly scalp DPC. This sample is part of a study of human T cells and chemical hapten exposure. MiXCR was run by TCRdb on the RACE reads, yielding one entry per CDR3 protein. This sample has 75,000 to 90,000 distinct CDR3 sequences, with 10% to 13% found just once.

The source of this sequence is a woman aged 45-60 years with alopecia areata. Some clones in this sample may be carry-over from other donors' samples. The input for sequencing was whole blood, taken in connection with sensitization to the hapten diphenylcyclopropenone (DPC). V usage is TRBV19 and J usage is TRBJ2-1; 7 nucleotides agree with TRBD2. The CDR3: CASRLANSYNEQFF. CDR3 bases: TGTGCCAGTAGACTAGCGAATTCCTACAATGAGCAGTTCTTC.